These T cell receptor beta chains were read from a single sample in a study of blood T cell repertoires in COVID-19. Profiled with immunoSEQ multiplex PCR; TCRdb holds only in-frame clones, not every one. The profile shows roughly 200,000 clones, about 83% of them singletons. The source material was peripheral blood. These receptors were taken from a man aged 55-75 years who had recovered from COVID-19. CDR3s include the opening cysteine and the closing phenylalanine or tryptophan. The order of the fields is J gene, D gene, clone size, V gene, CDR3 protein, CDR3 DNA. D genes are given only for firm matches. A clone size is listed for some rows: how often the clone was seen (once, few, many), or a class if it is expanded.

j_call: TRBJ2-6; d_call: -; clone_size: -; v_call: TRBV19; cdr3_aa: CASSILSGRGSGANVLTF; cdr3_nt: TGTGCCAGTAGTATTTTGTCGGGGAGAGGGTCTGGGGCCAACGTCCTGACTTTC
j_call: TRBJ2-7; d_call: TRBD2; clone_size: -; v_call: TRBV28; cdr3_aa: CASSFGPGGAYEQYF; cdr3_nt: TGTGCCAGCAGTTTCGGTCCGGGGGGAGCCTACGAGCAGTACTTC
j_call: TRBJ2-5; d_call: -; clone_size: -; v_call: TRBV5-6; cdr3_aa: CASSLDARETQYF; cdr3_nt: TGTGCCAGCAGCTTGGATGCGCGTGAGACCCAGTACTTC
j_call: TRBJ1-1; d_call: -; clone_size: -; v_call: TRBV9; cdr3_aa: CASSVGQLNTEAFF; cdr3_nt: TGTGCCAGCAGCGTAGGACAGTTGAACACTGAAGCTTTCTTT
j_call: TRBJ1-4; d_call: -; clone_size: -; v_call: TRBV7-9; cdr3_aa: CASSLGRAEKLFF; cdr3_nt: TGTGCCAGCAGCTTAGGAAGAGCAGAAAAACTGTTTTTT
j_call: TRBJ2-3; d_call: TRBD1; clone_size: few; v_call: TRBV6-4; cdr3_aa: CASSALGQGGDTQYF; cdr3_nt: TGTGCCAGCAGTGCACTAGGACAGGGCGGTGATACGCAGTATTTT
j_call: TRBJ2-5; d_call: -; clone_size: -; v_call: TRBV7-3; cdr3_aa: CASSSRTEETQYF; cdr3_nt: TGTGCCAGCAGCTCCAGGACAGAAGAGACCCAGTACTTC
j_call: TRBJ2-6; d_call: -; clone_size: once; v_call: TRBV18; cdr3_aa: CASSPQGTLYSGANVLTF; cdr3_nt: TGTGCCAGCTCACCTCAGGGGACACTATACTCTGGGGCCAACGTCCTGACTTTC
j_call: TRBJ2-5; d_call: TRBD1; clone_size: -; v_call: TRBV9; cdr3_aa: CASSTRQGIQETQYF; cdr3_nt: TGTGCCAGCAGCACACGACAGGGGATCCAAGAGACCCAGTACTTC
j_call: TRBJ2-2; d_call: -; clone_size: -; v_call: TRBV30; cdr3_aa: CAWSVLVTGELFF; cdr3_nt: TGTGCCTGGAGTGTACTAGTGACCGGGGAGCTGTTTTTT
j_call: TRBJ1-6; d_call: -; clone_size: -; v_call: TRBV6-2/TRBV6-3; cdr3_aa: CASSYFAVSSYNSPLHF; cdr3_nt: TGTGCCAGCAGTTACTTCGCCGTCAGCTCCTATAATTCACCCCTCCACTTT
j_call: TRBJ2-5; d_call: TRBD2; clone_size: -; v_call: TRBV7-2; cdr3_aa: CASSFLRGGYQETQYF; cdr3_nt: TGTGCCAGCAGCTTCCTTCGGGGGGGGTACCAAGAGACCCAGTACTTC
j_call: TRBJ2-5; d_call: TRBD2; clone_size: -; v_call: TRBV6-2/TRBV6-3; cdr3_aa: CASSYSSGGRAETQYF; cdr3_nt: TGTGCCAGCAGTTACTCGAGTGGGGGGAGGGCCGAGACCCAGTACTTC
j_call: TRBJ1-3; d_call: -; clone_size: once; v_call: TRBV30; cdr3_aa: CAWSVLKGNTIYF; cdr3_nt: TGTGCCTGGAGTGTACTTAAGGGAAACACCATATATTTT
j_call: TRBJ1-2; d_call: -; clone_size: -; v_call: TRBV27; cdr3_aa: CASSSPSAGAYYGYTF; cdr3_nt: TGTGCCAGCAGTTCCCCCTCCGCGGGGGCCTACTATGGCTACACCTTC
j_call: TRBJ2-7; d_call: TRBD1; clone_size: -; v_call: TRBV5-6; cdr3_aa: CASSSGQRLPSSYEQYF; cdr3_nt: TGTGCCAGCAGCTCGGGACAGCGCCTACCATCCTCCTACGAGCAGTACTTC
j_call: TRBJ1-2; d_call: TRBD1; clone_size: -; v_call: TRBV11-2; cdr3_aa: CASSYPTGGKYGYTF; cdr3_nt: TGTGCCAGCAGCTACCCGACAGGGGGAAAGTATGGCTACACCTTC
j_call: TRBJ1-1; d_call: -; clone_size: -; v_call: TRBV6-5; cdr3_aa: CASTRDTEAFF; cdr3_nt: TGTGCCAGTACCCGGGACACTGAAGCTTTCTTT
j_call: TRBJ1-4; d_call: -; clone_size: -; v_call: TRBV28; cdr3_aa: CASSLPDGGNEKLFF; cdr3_nt: TGTGCCAGCAGTTTACCCGACGGAGGGAATGAAAAACTGTTTTTT
j_call: TRBJ1-3; d_call: -; clone_size: -; v_call: TRBV10-2; cdr3_aa: CASSSDSHSGNTIYF; cdr3_nt: TGCGCCAGCAGTTCCGACTCACACTCTGGAAACACCATATATTTT
j_call: TRBJ1-1; d_call: TRBD1; clone_size: -; v_call: TRBV7-9; cdr3_aa: CASSSNAGTGSRVTEAFF; cdr3_nt: TGTGCCAGCAGCTCGAATGCCGGGACAGGGTCTCGGGTCACTGAAGCTTTCTTT
j_call: TRBJ2-2; d_call: TRBD1; clone_size: -; v_call: TRBV30; cdr3_aa: CAWSPMTGQRNTGELFF; cdr3_nt: TGTGCCTGGAGTCCCATGACAGGGCAGAGGAACACCGGGGAGCTGTTTTTT
j_call: TRBJ2-1; d_call: TRBD2; clone_size: -; v_call: TRBV6-2/TRBV6-3; cdr3_aa: CASSAGTSSLTEQFF; cdr3_nt: TGTGCCAGCAGTGCCGGGACTAGCTCCCTCACTGAGCAGTTCTTC
j_call: TRBJ2-6; d_call: -; clone_size: -; v_call: TRBV5-1; cdr3_aa: CASTPGHGANVLTF; cdr3_nt: TGCGCCAGCACGCCAGGGCATGGGGCCAACGTCCTGACTTTC
j_call: TRBJ2-7; d_call: -; clone_size: -; v_call: TRBV21-1; cdr3_aa: CASSKENSPPIPYEQYF; cdr3_nt: TGTGCCAGCAGCAAAGAAAACAGCCCTCCAATTCCCTACGAGCAGTACTTC
j_call: TRBJ2-2; d_call: TRBD2; clone_size: few; v_call: TRBV3-1/TRBV3-2; cdr3_aa: CASSQSPWTSGHNGELFF; cdr3_nt: TGTGCCAGCAGCCAAAGCCCCTGGACTAGCGGGCATAACGGGGAGCTGTTTTTT
j_call: TRBJ2-7; d_call: TRBD1; clone_size: -; v_call: TRBV6-5; cdr3_aa: CASSYGTDSYEQYF; cdr3_nt: TGTGCCAGCAGTTATGGGACAGACTCCTACGAGCAGTACTTC
j_call: TRBJ1-2; d_call: TRBD1; clone_size: -; v_call: TRBV19; cdr3_aa: CASSKTTGNYGYTF; cdr3_nt: TGTGCCAGTAGTAAAACGACAGGGAACTATGGCTACACCTTC
j_call: TRBJ1-6; d_call: -; clone_size: -; v_call: TRBV7-5; cdr3_aa: CVRSLIYGLDLDLTLHF; cdr3_nt: TGTGTCAGAAGCTTAATATATGGGCTCGATTTGGATTTAACCCTCCACTTT
j_call: TRBJ2-4; d_call: -; clone_size: -; v_call: TRBV27; cdr3_aa: CASSLSSGFLAKNIQYF; cdr3_nt: TGTGCCAGCAGTTTATCATCGGGTTTCTTAGCCAAAAACATTCAGTACTTC
j_call: TRBJ1-1; d_call: -; clone_size: -; v_call: TRBV5-4; cdr3_aa: CASSLPGQRNTEAFF; cdr3_nt: TGTGCCAGCAGCTTGCCCGGACAGAGGAACACTGAAGCTTTCTTT
j_call: TRBJ1-2; d_call: -; clone_size: -; v_call: TRBV5-5; cdr3_aa: CASSLALWQGTNYGYTF; cdr3_nt: TGTGCCAGCAGCTTGGCGTTGTGGCAGGGAACTAACTATGGCTACACCTTC
j_call: TRBJ2-1; d_call: -; clone_size: -; v_call: TRBV27; cdr3_aa: CASSLASRGGEQFF; cdr3_nt: TGTGCCAGCAGTTTAGCCAGCAGGGGCGGTGAGCAGTTCTTC
j_call: TRBJ1-1; d_call: -; clone_size: -; v_call: TRBV24-1; cdr3_aa: CATSPTGGATEAFF; cdr3_nt: TGTGCCACCAGTCCCACGGGAGGGGCAACTGAAGCTTTCTTT
j_call: TRBJ1-1; d_call: -; clone_size: -; v_call: TRBV19; cdr3_aa: CASKSGGRNTEAFF; cdr3_nt: TGTGCCAGTAAAAGTGGAGGGCGGAACACTGAAGCTTTCTTT
j_call: TRBJ2-7; d_call: -; clone_size: -; v_call: TRBV30; cdr3_aa: CAWNPTNPYEQYF; cdr3_nt: TGTGCCTGGAACCCCACTAACCCCTACGAGCAGTACTTC
j_call: TRBJ1-3; d_call: -; clone_size: -; v_call: TRBV30; cdr3_aa: CAWRAGAGNTIYF; cdr3_nt: TGTGCCTGGAGGGCAGGGGCTGGAAACACCATATATTTT
j_call: TRBJ1-1; d_call: -; clone_size: -; v_call: TRBV19; cdr3_aa: CASGTNRDTEAFF; cdr3_nt: TGTGCCAGTGGCACTAACAGGGACACTGAAGCTTTCTTT
j_call: TRBJ1-6; d_call: TRBD1; clone_size: -; v_call: TRBV2; cdr3_aa: CASRAGQGTNSPLHF; cdr3_nt: TGTGCCAGCAGAGCGGGACAGGGGACCAATTCACCCCTCCACTTT